The T cell receptor (beta chain) described here comes from a study of vaccination and CD4 T cells after COVID-19. For the study at large: The convalescent group had six males, four females, seven Caucasians, two Asians, one multiracial. Sampling post-COVID took place a median approximately 100 days after diagnosis (range 35 to 161).

The Oncomine TCR Beta short-read assay was applied to DNA of cultured CD4+ T cells. TCRdb itself ran the PCR reads through MiXCR, one entry per CDR3 protein. The sample gives approximately 4,000 distinct CDR3 sequences, approximately 45% of which show up once; just over 55% is in the top ten. A remark on this clonotype: The antigen is not known.

Germline CDR1 SQVTM, CDR2 ANQGSEA. The CDR3 covers 13 residues. V dropped 4 bases and J dropped 0 bases, with 8 bases sitting between them. Treatment denoted: roughly 10-day PBMC culture with coronavirus spike peptide pools or control peptides (ViraFEST assay). The rearrangement joins TRBV29-1 to TRBJ2-3; D call uncertain. Material: CD4+ T cells from blood, cultured in vitro. The TCR comes from a human donor who had recovered from COVID-19. In DNA, the CDR3 is TGCAGCGTTGGCTTTGGGAGCACAGATACGCAGTATTTT. Its translation is CSVGFGSTDTQYF.